These 23 T cell receptor beta chains originate from one sample sequenced in a study of cytomegalovirus exposure and HLA in healthy donors. A multiplex PCR was run with 60 Vbeta primers and 13 Jbeta primers. Repertoires were generated with immunoSEQ multiplex PCR, while TCRdb's copy carries only in-frame clones and drops some. The data show approximately 140,000 clones, approximately 82% seen once. The source material was PBMCs. All receptors derive from a boy between 2 and 10 years old in good health and CMV-seronegative.

The V call is TRBV25-1, the J call TRBJ2-1; D ambiguous. The V end lost 0 bases, the J end lost 7 bases, and 10 bases lay between the germline ends. The CDR3 covers 14 residues. Germline assignment: CDR1 MGHDK and CDR2 SYGVNS. CDR3 sequence reads: CASSEYTLGNEQFF. The CDR3 DNA reads as TGTGCCAGCAGTGAATATACCCTCGGGAATGAGCAGTTCTTC. Looking up the rest from reference TRBV25-1 and TRBJ2-1 gives the full variable domain: EADIYQTPRYLVIGTGKKITLECSQTMGHDKMYWYQQDPGMELHLIHYSYGVNSTEKGDLSSESTVSRIRTEHFPLTLESARPSHTSQYLCASSEYTLGNEQFFGPGTRLTVL.

The chain uses TRBV19 and TRBJ2-7; possibly TRBD2 for D (6 bases). The CDR3 contains 14 residues. Deletions cut 3 bases from V and 4 bases from J, with 13 bases between. Germline V lookup: CDR1 LNHDA, CDR2 SQIVND (reference sequence). The CDR3, as DNA: TGTGCCAGTAGTATGGTGGCGGGGAATTACGAGCAGTACTTC. Translating it yields CASSMVAGNYEQYF.

This clone was found a few times. This chain connects TRBV2 to TRBJ2-1; 7 positions agree with TRBD1. Germline trimming cut 2 bases from V and 12 bases from J; bases unmatched to any gene: 16. Germline V gene lookup returns CDR1 SNHLY and CDR2 FYNNEI. The CDR3 sequence is 16 residues long. The CDR3 nucleotides are TGTGCCAGCAGTGAATATCCCCCTCGACAGGGTAGGGGGCAGTTCTTC. This sequence encodes CASSEYPPRQGRGQFF.

This chain links TRBV5-1 with TRBJ1-1, with a tentative D call TRBD1 (5 bases). The CDR3 is 13 residues long. V was shortened by 3 bases and J by 6 bases, with 12 bases between the two germline ends. In germline, CDR1 is SGHRS, CDR2 YFSETQ. The chain's CDR3 is CASSSSRGAEAFF. In DNA, the CDR3 is TGCGCCAGCAGCTCCAGCCGGGGGGCTGAAGCTTTCTTT.

V and J are TRBV18 and TRBJ1-1; 7 bases fit TRBD1. CDR1 KGHSH and CDR2 LQKENI come from the germline V gene. V dropped 5 bases and J dropped 9; count of bases not matched to a gene: 6. The CDR3 totals 12 residues. This CDR3 is CASSEVGGQAFF. For the CDR3, the DNA is TGTGCCAGCTCAGAGGTAGGGGGCCAAGCTTTCTTT.

The J gene is TRBJ2-2, the V gene TRBV7-9; no firm D call. The CDR3 extends over 15 amino acids. V lost 5 bases to trimming and J lost 2 bases, with 12 bases between them. The germline V gene has CDR1 SEHNR and CDR2 FQNEAQ (reference sequence). The CDR3 spells CASSPPPLNTGELFF. Written as DNA, the CDR3 is TGTGCCAGCAGCCCCCCTCCCTTAAACACCGGGGAGCTGTTTTTT. The whole variable domain, filled in from reference TRBV7-9 and TRBJ2-2, reads DTGVSQNPRHKITKRGQNVTFRCDPISEHNRLYWYRQTLGQGPEFLTYFQNEAQLEKSRLLSDRFSAERPKGSFSTLEIQRTEQGDSAMYLCASSPPPLNTGELFFGEGSRLTVL.

The chain joins TRBV27 to TRBJ1-1; 9 bases are shared with TRBD1. This CDR3 comprises 16 residues. The germline V gene has CDR1 MNHEY and CDR2 SMNVEV (reference sequence). Trimming at V came to 4 bases and at J to 4 bases, leaving 10 bases not matched to a gene. The CDR3 DNA is TGTGCCAGCAGTTCGGGACAGGGAGTAGGATCCACTGAAGCTTTCTTT. It encodes CASSSGQGVGSTEAFF.

V usage is TRBV18 and J usage is TRBJ1-2; 8 bases align to TRBD1. Germline CDR1 reads KGHSH; CDR2 reads LQKENI. V lost 3 bases to trimming and J lost 3 bases; unmatched junction nucleotides: 6. The CDR3 is made up of 15 amino acids. As DNA, the CDR3 is TGTGCCAGCTCACCGCTGGACAGGGAAGACTATGGCTACACCTTC. Protein: CASSPLDREDYGYTF.

V and J are TRBV18 and TRBJ1-1, with D unclear. The CDR3 consists of 12 residues. Looked up from germline, CDR1 is KGHSH and CDR2 is LQKENI. V lost 1 base and J lost 7, with 7 bases in between. Written as DNA, the CDR3 is TGTGCCAGCTCACCACGGGAGGGTGAAGCTTTCTTT. Translating gives CASSPREGEAFF.

The V and J genes are TRBV10-3 and TRBJ1-1, with 8 bases lining up with TRBD1. CDR3 length: 15 residues. From germline, CDR1 is ENHRY and CDR2 SYGVKD. Trimming at V came to 7 bases and at J to 7 bases, leaving 14 bases not matched to a gene. The CDR3 nucleotides are TGTGCCATCACCGGACAGGGCCTCTCATCAGGTGAAGCTTTCTTT. Its translation: CAITGQGLSSGEAFF.

The chain links TRBV2 to TRBJ2-4; D not certain. Trimming cost V 7 bases and J 5 bases, with 18 bases left between them. The CDR3 has 15 residues. Germline V gene sequence: CDR1 SNHLY, CDR2 FYNNEI. CDR3 sequence reads: CASIQLRLNQNIQYF. Written as DNA, the CDR3 is TGTGCCAGCATACAGCTCCGTCTAAACCAAAACATTCAGTACTTC.

The chain links TRBV15 to TRBJ2-2; D gene ambiguous. The germline V gene has CDR1 LNHNV and CDR2 YYDKDF (reference sequence). The ends were cut back, 8 bases at V and 4 bases at J, with 14 bases in the middle. The CDR3 spans 14 residues. The CDR3 nucleotides read TGTGCCACCCGACAATCCGGTAGCACCGGGGAGCTGTTTTTT. Translation: CATRQSGSTGELFF. The full variable domain, with the rest looked up from reference TRBV15 and TRBJ2-2, is DAMVIQNPRYQVTQFGKPVTLSCSQTLNHNVMYWYQQKSSQAPKLLFHYYDKDFNNEADTPDNFQSRRPNTSFCFLDIRSPGLGDTAMYLCATRQSGSTGELFFGEGSRLTVL.

This clone was seen a single time. The rearrangement links TRBV11-3 to TRBJ2-2; 11 bases are shared with TRBD1. The CDR3 spans 15 residues. Losses at the gene ends were 5 bases for V and 2 bases for J; bases not matched to a gene: 1. Germline V lookup: CDR1 SGHNT, CDR2 YENEEA. The CDR3 DNA reads TGTGCCAGCAGCCGGACAGGGGGCAACACCGGGGAGCTGTTTTTT. It encodes CASSRTGGNTGELFF.

V usage is TRBV30 and J usage is TRBJ1-1; 9 bases line up with TRBD1. The V segment lost 7 bases and the J segment 6 bases; nucleotides outside the gene matches: 9. Germline CDR1 and CDR2: GTSNPN and SVGIG (reference sequence). The CDR3 length is 13 residues. CDR3 sequence reads: CASGTGSLSEAFF. Here the CDR3 DNA reads TGTGCCTCCGGGACAGGGTCTCTATCTGAAGCTTTCTTT.

The V call is TRBV27, the J call TRBJ2-1, with 9 bases aligning to TRBD2. This CDR3 has 15 amino acids. Germline lookup yields CDR1 MNHEY and CDR2 SMNVEV (reference sequence). After removal of 5 bases from V and 6 bases from J, the junction contained 8 bases not matched to a gene. The CDR3 DNA reads TGTGCCAGCAGTCCTCTAGCGGGAATTCCCAATGAGCAGTTCTTC. Encoded protein: CASSPLAGIPNEQFF.

This clone was detected only a few times. The chain carries TRBV6-4 and TRBJ2-2, with TRBD1 matching 10 bases. The J segment lost 6 bases and the V segment lost 6 bases, leaving 10 bases of the junction unmatched. The CDR3 length is 16 residues. Germline CDR1 and CDR2: MRHNA and SNTAGT. CDR3 nucleotide sequence: TGTGCCAGCAGCCCATTGTCCGGGACAGGGGCCGGGGAGCTGTTTTTT. Translation gives CASSPLSGTGAGELFF.

The chain uses TRBV6-6 and TRBJ1-1; D is perhaps TRBD1 (6 bases). Trimming removed 7 bases at V and 7 bases at J, with 16 bases between. The CDR3 spans 13 residues. The V gene's germline CDR1 is MNHNY and CDR2 SVGAGI (reference sequence). CDR3 bases: TGTGCCAGCATGCCACAGGGCTTAGATGAAGCTTTCTTT. The encoded protein is CASMPQGLDEAFF.

The rearrangement joins TRBV9 to TRBJ1-2; TRBD1 aligns across 9 bases. The germline gives CDR1 SGDLS, CDR2 YYNGEE. The CDR3 sequence is 15 residues long. J lost 2 bases, V lost 4 bases, and 6 bases had no gene match. CDR3 protein: CASSSRQGVNYGYTF. The CDR3 nucleotides are TGTGCCAGCAGCTCACGACAGGGGGTGAACTATGGCTACACCTTC.

Note on this clone: Germline is not matched at one junction end, which may reflect a read error. This chain connects TRBV5-1 to TRBJ2-3, with a weak D call TRBD2 (5 bases). The CDR3 runs 14 residues. Germline loops: CDR1 SGHRS, CDR2 YFSETQ. The DNA of the CDR3 is TGCGCCAGCAGCTCCGGTGAACGGGGAGATACGCAGTCTTTT. Its protein product is CASSSGERGDTQSF.

The chain is built from TRBV6-5 and TRBJ2-7, with D possibly being TRBD1 (5 bases). V dropped 6 bases and J dropped 3 bases, with 18 bases sitting between them. CDR1 and CDR2 from the germline V gene are MNHEY and SVGAGI. CDR3 length: 15 amino acids. For the CDR3, the DNA is TGTGCCAGCAGCCAATTCGGACAATCGTTCTACGAGCAGTACTTC. This translates into CASSQFGQSFYEQYF.

This sequence joins TRBV4-3 and TRBJ1-1, with TRBD1 matching over 7 bases. V shed 6 bases, J shed 1 base, and the junction held 2 bases outside the gene matches. CDR1 and CDR2 from the germline V gene are LGHNA and YSLEER. The CDR3 contains 13 residues. CDR3 coding DNA: TGCGCCAGCAGGCGACAGGGGAACACTGAAGCTTTCTTT. It encodes CASRRQGNTEAFF.

The chain links TRBV5-1 to TRBJ2-3, with D maybe TRBD1 (6 bases). CDR3 size: 15 residues. V was cut by 1 base and J by 6 bases, with 15 bases left in between. The germline V gene encodes CDR1 SGHRS and CDR2 YFSETQ. CDR3 bases: TGCGCCAGCAGCTTGTATCCTGGGGGCCGGGATACGCAGTATTTT. Amino acids: CASSLYPGGRDTQYF.

The CDR3 is CASSDSPGGAYNEQFF. CDR3 bases: TGTGCCAGCAGTGACTCCCCCGGGGGGGCCTACAATGAGCAGTTCTTC. The rearrangement links TRBV6-4 to TRBJ2-1; 8 bases match TRBD2. V gave up 0 bases and J gave up 2 bases; unmatched junction bases: 3. There are 16 residues in the CDR3. Germline CDR1 MRHNA, CDR2 SNTAGT.